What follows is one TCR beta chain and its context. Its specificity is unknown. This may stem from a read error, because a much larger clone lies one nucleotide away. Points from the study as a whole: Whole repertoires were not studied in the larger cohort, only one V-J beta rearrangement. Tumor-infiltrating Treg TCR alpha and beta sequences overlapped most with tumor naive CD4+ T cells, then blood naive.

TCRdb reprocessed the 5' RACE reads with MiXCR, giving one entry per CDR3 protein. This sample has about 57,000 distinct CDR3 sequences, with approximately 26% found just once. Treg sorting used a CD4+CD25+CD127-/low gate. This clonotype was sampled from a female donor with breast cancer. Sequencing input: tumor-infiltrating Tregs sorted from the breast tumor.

CDR3 loop: CSVSSGGSYSEQFF. For the CDR3, the DNA is TGCAGCGTTTCGAGCGGGGGCTCCTACAGTGAGCAGTTCTTC. The chain employs TRBV29-1 and TRBJ2-1; 8 bases line up with TRBD2. Germline V gives CDR1 SQVTM, CDR2 ANQGSEA. This CDR3 spans 14 amino acids.